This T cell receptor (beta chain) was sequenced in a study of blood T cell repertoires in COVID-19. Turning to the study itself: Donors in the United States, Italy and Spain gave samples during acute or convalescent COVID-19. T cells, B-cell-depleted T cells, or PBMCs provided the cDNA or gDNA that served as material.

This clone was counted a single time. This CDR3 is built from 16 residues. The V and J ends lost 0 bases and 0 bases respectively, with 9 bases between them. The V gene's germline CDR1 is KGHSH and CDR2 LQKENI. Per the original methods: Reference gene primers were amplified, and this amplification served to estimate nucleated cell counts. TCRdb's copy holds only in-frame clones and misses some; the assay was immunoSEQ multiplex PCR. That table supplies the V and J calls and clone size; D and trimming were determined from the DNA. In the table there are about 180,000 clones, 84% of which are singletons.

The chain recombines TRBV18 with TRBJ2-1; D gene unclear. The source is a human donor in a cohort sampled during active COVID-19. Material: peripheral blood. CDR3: CASSPPYSSSYNEQFF. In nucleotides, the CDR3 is TGTGCCAGCTCACCACCGTATAGCTCCTCCTACAATGAGCAGTTCTTC.